This is a list of T cell receptor beta chains from one sample in a study of cytomegalovirus exposure and HLA in healthy donors. Data came from immunoSEQ multiplex PCR; TCRdb stores just in-frame clones and leaves some out. The sample holds about 200,000 clones, around four fifths seen once. The sequencing sample was made of PBMCs. These receptors came from a man between 35 and 55 years old in good health and CMV-seropositive. Both conserved end residues are part of each CDR3. Each record gives: clone size, V gene, D gene, J gene, CDR3 DNA, CDR3 protein. The D gene is left open where the match is weak. Where a row states a size, it is once, few, many or the class of an expanded clone; other rows omit it.

NA	TRBV6-6	NA	TRBJ2-7	TGTGCCAGCAGTTATCTCGACGAGCAGTACTTC	CASSYLDEQYF
NA	TRBV5-6	NA	TRBJ2-2	TGTGCCAGCACCCCCACTGGGCCCAAAACCGGGGAGCTGTTTTTT	CASTPTGPKTGELFF
NA	TRBV6-6	TRBD1	TRBJ2-3	TGTGCCAGCAGAGGACAGGGATTCACAGATACGCAGTATTTT	CASRGQGFTDTQYF
once	TRBV19	TRBD2	TRBJ2-3	TGTGCCAGTAGTTTGACTAGCGGATTCACAGATACGCAGTATTTT	CASSLTSGFTDTQYF
few	TRBV28	NA	TRBJ1-5	TGTGCCAGCAGTTTCCCAGGGTCTGGCAATCAGCCCCAGCATTTT	CASSFPGSGNQPQHF
NA	TRBV2	NA	TRBJ2-1	TGTGCCAGCAAGAGCGGTAGCTCCTACAATGAGCAGTTCTTC	CASKSGSSYNEQFF
NA	TRBV5-1	TRBD2	TRBJ2-3	TGCGCCAGCAGCTTGGGACTAGCGGCTAGCACAGATACGCAGTATTTT	CASSLGLAASTDTQYF
NA	TRBV19	NA	TRBJ1-2	TGTGCCAGTAGTACTCGTGTCGCAGGGCACTATGGCTACACCTTC	CASSTRVAGHYGYTF
NA	TRBV12-2	NA	TRBJ1-5	TGTGCAAGTCGCCTCCGACAGAATCAGCCCCAGCATTTT	CASRLRQNQPQHF
NA	TRBV6-1	TRBD1	TRBJ1-1	TGTGCCAGCAGAGTGGGGACAGGGGGCTGGACTGAAGCTTTCTTT	CASRVGTGGWTEAFF
NA	TRBV6-1	NA	TRBJ2-7	TGTGCCAGCAGACAGGCCGGGGGAACTTACGAGCAGTACTTC	CASRQAGGTYEQYF
NA	TRBV5-1	TRBD2	TRBJ2-1	TGCGCCAGCAGCTTGGAGTCTAGCGGGAGAAATGAGCAGTTCTTC	CASSLESSGRNEQFF
NA	TRBV30	NA	TRBJ2-7	TGTGCCTGGAGTCCGGACAGCCCCGAGCAGTACTTC	CAWSPDSPEQYF
NA	TRBV6-6	NA	TRBJ2-5	TGTGCCACCGGACAGACGGAAGAGACCCAGTACTTC	CATGQTEETQYF
NA	TRBV18	NA	TRBJ2-6	TGTGCCAGCTCACCATCCTCTGGGGCCAACGTTCTGACTTTC	CASSPSSGANVLTF
NA	TRBV7-9	TRBD2	TRBJ2-1	TGTGCCAGCAGCGCAACAGTAGGGCGGGAGGGACGTGAGCAGTTCTTC	CASSATVGREGREQFF
NA	TRBV27	TRBD1	TRBJ2-2	TGTGCCAGCAGTCTCCCGGGACAGGGAACCGGGGAGCTGTTTTTT	CASSLPGQGTGELFF
NA	TRBV2	NA	TRBJ1-5	TGTGCCAGCTCCCCCCCCGGGACAAGCTATAGCAATCAGCCCCAGCATTTT	CASSPPGTSYSNQPQHF
NA	TRBV19	NA	TRBJ1-1	TGTGCCAGTAGTATAGACGGGGGAAACACTGAAGCTTTCTTT	CASSIDGGNTEAFF
few	TRBV6-1	NA	TRBJ1-5	TGTGCCAGCAGTGAAGAGGGGGTCCATCAGCCCCAGCATTTT	CASSEEGVHQPQHF
few	TRBV5-1	TRBD2	TRBJ2-1	TGCGCCAGCAGCTCGGGACTAGCGGGAAGTGAGCAGTTCTTC	CASSSGLAGSEQFF
few	TRBV10-2	TRBD2	TRBJ2-1	TGCGCCAGCGGACTAGCGGGAGGGCTGGTGGAGAATGAGCAGTTCTTC	CASGLAGGLVENEQFF
few	TRBV10-3	NA	TRBJ2-5	TGTGCCATCAGTGAGTCAATGGGAGGAGAGACCCAGTACTTC	CAISESMGGETQYF
NA	TRBV7-8	NA	TRBJ1-5	TGTGCCAGCAGCCTATCAACAGGGTTGGATCAGCCCCAGCATTTT	CASSLSTGLDQPQHF
NA	TRBV9	NA	TRBJ1-1	TGTGCCAGCAGCCCTACAGGGTTCGCTGAAGCTTTCTTT	CASSPTGFAEAFF
NA	TRBV9	TRBD2	TRBJ2-3	TGTGCCAGCAGCGTAGCAACTAGCGGGACCTCAGATACGCAGTATTTT	CASSVATSGTSDTQYF
few	TRBV28	TRBD2	TRBJ2-1	TGTGCCAGCAGGGACACCCGGACTAGCGGGAGGGCTCAATACAATGAGCAGTTCTTC	CASRDTRTSGRAQYNEQFF
NA	TRBV19	NA	TRBJ1-1	TGTGCCAGTAGGGTCTCTAGAATCGACACTGAAGCTTTCTTT	CASRVSRIDTEAFF
NA	TRBV11-3	TRBD1	TRBJ2-7	TGTGCCAGCAGCTTAGGCACACAGGGGGCTTACGAGCAGTACTTC	CASSLGTQGAYEQYF
NA	TRBV7-6	NA	TRBJ1-1	TGTGCCAGCAGCTTAGAAAGGGGTGACACTGAAGCTTTCTTT	CASSLERGDTEAFF
NA	TRBV4-2	TRBD2	TRBJ2-2	TGTGCCAGCAGCCAAGATAAGGCTCCTAGCGGGTTCGAAACCGGGGAGCTGTTTTTT	CASSQDKAPSGFETGELFF
NA	TRBV28	TRBD1	TRBJ2-2	TGTGCCAGCAGTTCGTTGACAGGGGGCTTTGGCGGGGAGCTGTTTTTT	CASSSLTGGFGGELFF
NA	TRBV30	TRBD1	TRBJ1-4	TGTGCCTGGTCTACAGGGGCGGGATCTGAAAAACTGTTTTTT	CAWSTGAGSEKLFF
NA	TRBV9	TRBD2	TRBJ2-1	TGTGCCAGCAGCGTAGCCTGGAGGACTAGCGGATACAATGAGCAGTTCTTC	CASSVAWRTSGYNEQFF
NA	TRBV4-1	TRBD2	TRBJ2-7	TGCGCCAGCAGCCTCCGACTAGCGGGAGAGGGGAGCTACGAGCAGTACTTC	CASSLRLAGEGSYEQYF